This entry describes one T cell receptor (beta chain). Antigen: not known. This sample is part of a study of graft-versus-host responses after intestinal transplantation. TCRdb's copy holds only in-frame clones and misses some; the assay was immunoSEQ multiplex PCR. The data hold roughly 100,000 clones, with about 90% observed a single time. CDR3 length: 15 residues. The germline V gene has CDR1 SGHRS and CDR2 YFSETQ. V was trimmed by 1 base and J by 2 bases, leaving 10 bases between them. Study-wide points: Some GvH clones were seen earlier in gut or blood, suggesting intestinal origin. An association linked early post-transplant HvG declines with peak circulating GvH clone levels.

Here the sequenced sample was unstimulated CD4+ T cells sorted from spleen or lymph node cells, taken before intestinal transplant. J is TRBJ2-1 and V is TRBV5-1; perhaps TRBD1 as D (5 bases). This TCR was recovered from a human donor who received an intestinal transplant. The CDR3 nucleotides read TGCGCCAGCAGCTTGAGGCAGGGTCCCTACAATGAGCAGTTCTTC. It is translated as CASSLRQGPYNEQFF.